Listed below are T cell receptor beta chains from one sample, sequenced in a study of shared clonotypes between healthy human individuals. Sequencing was performed with immunoSEQ multiplex PCR; in TCRdb, only in-frame clones are kept and a portion is missing. Of 2 million to 2.5 million clones detected, under 97% appear once; the ten largest clones hold approximately 0.13%. The sequencing sample was made of naive CD4+ T cells sorted from blood. These receptors were obtained from a man between 18 and 35 years old in good health. Both conserved end residues are part of each CDR3.

v_gene: TRBV5-1
CDR3aa: CASSLAGLAGNEQFF

v_gene: TRBV19
CDR3aa: CASSGPGQWYEQYF

v_gene: TRBV18
CDR3aa: CASSPPGKGGEQFF

v_gene: TRBV9
CDR3aa: CASSVVELPGSTGELFF

v_gene: TRBV11-2
CDR3aa: CASSPDQGFHEQYF

v_gene: TRBV28
CDR3aa: CASRLEGGSYNEQFF

v_gene: TRBV19
CDR3aa: CASSFLQETQYF

v_gene: TRBV2
CDR3aa: CASGTVNTGELFF

v_gene: TRBV7-8
CDR3aa: CASSLAPSGVAGEQYF

v_gene: TRBV29-1
CDR3aa: CSVSGSTYEQYF

v_gene: TRBV7-9
CDR3aa: CASSYGQGENTGELFF

v_gene: TRBV6-5
CDR3aa: CASRETGGREKLFF

v_gene: TRBV5-1
CDR3aa: CASSLGQNTGELFF

v_gene: TRBV28
CDR3aa: CASLPGVGTSEKLFF

v_gene: TRBV5-1
CDR3aa: CASSLGGQVYGYTF

v_gene: TRBV30
CDR3aa: CAWRGQRGTTNEKLFF

v_gene: TRBV5-5
CDR3aa: CASSLADYYEQYF

v_gene: TRBV11-3
CDR3aa: CASSLEALVSGSSEQYF

v_gene: TRBV5-8
CDR3aa: CASSLAGQGVTKNIQYF

v_gene: TRBV18
CDR3aa: CASSPPGGPGGQPQHF

v_gene: TRBV2
CDR3aa: CASSDRTSGYNEQFF

v_gene: TRBV5-1
CDR3aa: CASSLEGIARQETQYF

v_gene: TRBV5-1
CDR3aa: CASIPDRGETQYF

v_gene: TRBV4-2
CDR3aa: CASSQVSGTDTQYF

v_gene: TRBV18
CDR3aa: CASSPPTRTYGYTF

v_gene: TRBV28
CDR3aa: CASNGPTVGMNYGYTF

v_gene: TRBV6-5
CDR3aa: CASSSYNQPQHF

v_gene: TRBV10-3
CDR3aa: CAISESANSPLHF

v_gene: TRBV29-1
CDR3aa: CSVAGTENTEAFF

v_gene: TRBV5-1
CDR3aa: CASSLEVSNYGYTF

v_gene: TRBV6-6
CDR3aa: CASSPPGVNNSPLHF

v_gene: TRBV5-1
CDR3aa: CASSLAGVIDTQYF

v_gene: TRBV15
CDR3aa: CATSRGKGSYNEQFF

v_gene: TRBV5-1
CDR3aa: CASSSGTLRNTGELFF

v_gene: TRBV6-5
CDR3aa: CASRGQVFTGELFF

v_gene: TRBV30
CDR3aa: CAWSDLVRRYGYTF

v_gene: TRBV30
CDR3aa: CAWSRTGWSQPQHF